The sample holds a few counts of the clone carrying this T cell receptor beta chain. Its antigen remains unidentified. The CDR3 is made up of 12 amino acids. Germline CDR1 and CDR2: SGHKS and YYEKEE (reference sequence). V lost 5 bases and J 4 bases, leaving 9 bases between the germline ends. This sample stems from a study of identical twins. Whole-study results and caveats: Within monozygotic twins, out-of-frame TCR alpha sharing was underestimated by the models. It was cross-sectional statistical analysis, not following the same donors, that the conclusions relied on. Among out-of-frame alpha sequences shared by twins, low generation probability occurred in excess.

The cDNA had a unique molecular identifier and a template-switch universal primer site. A single record per CDR3 protein comes from TCRdb applying MiXCR to the 5' RACE reads. The sample lists around 480,000 distinct CDR3 sequences, roughly an eighth occurring once. The data were also submitted as part of a second study, on yellow fever vaccine responses in identical twins.

Specimen: CD4+ T cells sorted from blood. This clonotype was sampled from a woman aged 18-35 years in good health. The chain joins TRBV5-5 to TRBJ2-5; no reliable D call. The CDR3 bases are TGTGCCAGCAGTTACTCGCTAGAGACCCAGTACTTC. This codes for CASSYSLETQYF.